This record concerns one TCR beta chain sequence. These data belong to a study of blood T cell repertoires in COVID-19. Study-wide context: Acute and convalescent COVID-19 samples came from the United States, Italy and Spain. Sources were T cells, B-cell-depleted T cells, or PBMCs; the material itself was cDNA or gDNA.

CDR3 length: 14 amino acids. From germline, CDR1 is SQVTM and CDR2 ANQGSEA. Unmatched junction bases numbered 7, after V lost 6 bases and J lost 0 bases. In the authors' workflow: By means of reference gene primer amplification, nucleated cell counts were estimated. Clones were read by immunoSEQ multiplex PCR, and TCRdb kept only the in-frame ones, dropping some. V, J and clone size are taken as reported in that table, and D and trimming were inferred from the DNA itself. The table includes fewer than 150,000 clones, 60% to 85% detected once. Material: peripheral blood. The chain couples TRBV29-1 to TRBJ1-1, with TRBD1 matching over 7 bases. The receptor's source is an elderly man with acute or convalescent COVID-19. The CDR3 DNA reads TGCAGCGTCCAGGGGGTATTGGTGAACACTGAAGCTTTCTTT. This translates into CSVQGVLVNTEAFF. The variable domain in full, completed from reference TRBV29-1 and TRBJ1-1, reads SAVISQKPSRDICQRGTSLTIQCQVDSQVTMMFWYRQQPGQSLTLIATANQGSEATYESGFVIDKFPISRPNLTFSTLTVSNMSPEDSSIYLCSVQGVLVNTEAFFGQGTRLTVV.